This T cell receptor (beta chain) appears in the sequencing data of a study of CD8 T cells in Susac syndrome. The study's findings and limits: A relatively small number of individuals underwent TCR sequencing and HLA analysis.

A note on this clonotype: Its target is not known.

When the RNA was reverse transcribed, random hexamers were used with an input of about 0.45 to 1 ug. TCR beta CDR3 was amplified by immunoSEQ multiplex PCR. This amplification extended across 54 Vbeta and 13 Jbeta segments. TCRdb re-called the immunoSEQ multiplex PCR reads with MiXCR, one entry per CDR3 protein. The repertoire holds about 250,000 distinct CDR3 sequences, with 80% to 95% as singletons. Trimming removed 0 bases from V and 7 bases from J, with 22 bases in between. This CDR3 region has 18 residues. Germline V CDR1 and CDR2: MGHRA, YSYEKL. Material: CD4+ T cells from PBMCs. The chain combines TRBV4-1 with TRBJ2-1, with TRBD2 as a possible D gene (6 bases). The TCR was taken from a human donor with multiple sclerosis. In DNA form, the CDR3 reads TGCGCCAGCAGCCAAGAAGGGCGGGGATTCCTAGCGAGTAATGAGCAGTTCTTC. It yields the protein CASSQEGRGFLASNEQFF.